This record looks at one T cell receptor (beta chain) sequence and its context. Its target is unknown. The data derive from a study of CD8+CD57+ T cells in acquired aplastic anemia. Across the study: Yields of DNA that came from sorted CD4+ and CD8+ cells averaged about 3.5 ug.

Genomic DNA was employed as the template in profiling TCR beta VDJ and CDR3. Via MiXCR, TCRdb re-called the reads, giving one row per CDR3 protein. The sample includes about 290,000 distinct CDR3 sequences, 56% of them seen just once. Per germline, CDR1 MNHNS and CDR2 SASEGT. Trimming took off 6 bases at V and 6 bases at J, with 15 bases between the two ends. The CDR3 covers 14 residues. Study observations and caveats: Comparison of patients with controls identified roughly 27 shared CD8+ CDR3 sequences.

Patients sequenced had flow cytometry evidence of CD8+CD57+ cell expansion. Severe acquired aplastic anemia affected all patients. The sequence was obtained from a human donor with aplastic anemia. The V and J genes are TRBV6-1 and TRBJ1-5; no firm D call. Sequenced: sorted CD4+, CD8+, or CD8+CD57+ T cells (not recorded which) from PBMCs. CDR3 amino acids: CASSPVGWGQPQHF. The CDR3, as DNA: TGTGCCAGCAGCCCCGTAGGGTGGGGTCAGCCCCAGCATTTT.